This TCR beta chain was sequenced during a study of CD8 T cells in ankylosing spondylitis. General study points: Seemingly characteristic of ankylosing spondylitis blood was a TCR beta motif consisting of about 8 highly homologous variants. Reportedly, significant enrichment of disease-linked clones occurred in matched ankylosing spondylitis synovial fluid.

Looked up from germline, CDR1 is MNHEY and CDR2 is SVGAGI. CDR3 length: 11 amino acids. V was shortened by 8 bases and J by 5 bases, with 9 bases between the two germline ends. This clonotype was observed at least ten times. Antigen: not known. The TCR beta libraries were generated through quantitative 5'-RACE incorporating molecular barcodes. In TCRdb, the 5' RACE reads were re-called with MiXCR into one record per CDR3 protein. The sample carries fewer than 250,000 distinct CDR3 sequences, about a quarter recorded once. Sequenced material: blood, either unsorted or a sorted T cell fraction (not recorded which). The TCR originated in a male donor with ankylosing spondylitis or in good health (not recorded which). The chain combines TRBV6-5 with TRBJ1-1; D call uncertain. CDR3: CASFRKTEAFF. The CDR3 region has the DNA TGTGCCAGCTTCAGGAAGACTGAAGCTTTCTTT.